The sequence of this T cell receptor beta chain was determined in a study of post-analysis software for immune sequencing data. As for this clonotype: The antigen remains undetermined.

Germline CDR1 and CDR2: LNHNV and YYDKDF (reference sequence). The CDR3 sequence is 18 residues long. V was cut by 5 bases and J by 0 bases, with 22 bases left in between. Study-level results: TRBV5-6, TRBV5-1 and TRBV20-1 were among 4 or 5 TRBV segments more frequent in patients than controls.

Libraries were made from TCR beta cDNA, and they carried unique molecular identifiers. Using its own MiXCR run on the PCR reads, TCRdb lists one record per CDR3 protein. This sample carries about 820,000 distinct CDR3 sequences, approximately 57% of them seen once, and the ten largest clones take approximately 4.5%. The sequencing sample was made of blood. This TCR came from a girl aged 10-17 years with multiple sclerosis. The genes are TRBV15 and TRBJ2-5; tentatively, D is TRBD2 (7 bases). The CDR3 region has the DNA TGTGCCACCAGCGACCCCTACGGCGGGGGCGCGTACCAAGAGACCCAGTACTTC. This sequence encodes CATSDPYGGGAYQETQYF.